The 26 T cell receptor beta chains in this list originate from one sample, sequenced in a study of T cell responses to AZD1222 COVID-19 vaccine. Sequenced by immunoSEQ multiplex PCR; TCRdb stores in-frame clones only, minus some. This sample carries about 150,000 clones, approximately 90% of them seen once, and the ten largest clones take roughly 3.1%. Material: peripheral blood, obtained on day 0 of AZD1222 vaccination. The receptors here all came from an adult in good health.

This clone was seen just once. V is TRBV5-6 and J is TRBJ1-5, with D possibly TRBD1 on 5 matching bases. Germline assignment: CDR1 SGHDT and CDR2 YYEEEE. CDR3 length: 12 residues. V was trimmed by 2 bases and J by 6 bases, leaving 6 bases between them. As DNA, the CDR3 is TGTGCCAGCAGCTTCCAGGGTCAGCCCCAGCATTTT. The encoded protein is CASSFQGQPQHF.

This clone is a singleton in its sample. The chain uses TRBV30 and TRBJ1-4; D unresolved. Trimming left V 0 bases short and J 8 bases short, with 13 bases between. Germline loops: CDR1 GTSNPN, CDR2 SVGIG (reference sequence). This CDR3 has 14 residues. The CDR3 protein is CAWSVRGKLEKLFF. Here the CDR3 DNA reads TGTGCCTGGAGTGTGAGAGGGAAATTAGAAAAACTGTTTTTT.

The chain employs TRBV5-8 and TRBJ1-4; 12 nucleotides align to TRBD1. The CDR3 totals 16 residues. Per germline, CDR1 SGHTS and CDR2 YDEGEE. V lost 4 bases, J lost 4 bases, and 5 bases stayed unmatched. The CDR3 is CASSRGQGAVNEKLFF. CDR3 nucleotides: TGTGCCAGCAGCCGGGGACAGGGGGCCGTTAATGAAAAACTGTTTTTT.

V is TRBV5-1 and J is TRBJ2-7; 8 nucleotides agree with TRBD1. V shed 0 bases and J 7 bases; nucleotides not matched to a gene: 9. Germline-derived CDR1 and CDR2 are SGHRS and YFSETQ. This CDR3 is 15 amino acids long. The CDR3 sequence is CASSLGDRSRWEQYF. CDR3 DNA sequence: TGCGCCAGCAGCTTGGGGGACAGGTCCCGGTGGGAGCAGTACTTC.

The CDR3 sequence: CASSPERGREAFF. Written as DNA, the CDR3 is TGTGCCAGCTCACCAGAGAGGGGGCGTGAAGCTTTCTTT. The chain uses TRBV18 and TRBJ1-1; the match to TRBD1 covers 7 bases. Germline CDR1 is KGHSH and CDR2 is LQKENI. Trimming cost V 2 bases and J 7 bases; bases outside gene matches: 4. The CDR3 sequence is 13 residues long. Variable domain in full (rest from reference TRBV18 and TRBJ1-1): NAGVMQNPRHLVRRRGQEARLRCSPMKGHSHVYWYRQLPEEGLKFMVYLQKENIIDESGMPKERFSAEFPKEGPSILRIQQVVRGDSAAYFCASSPERGREAFFGQGTRLTVV.

Here the CDR3 DNA reads TGTGCCAGCTCCACCGCGGGGCGCGGGGTGGCAGATACGCAGTATTTT. It is translated as CASSTAGRGVADTQYF. This chain joins TRBV18 and TRBJ2-3, with a possible D match to TRBD2 (6 bases). V gave up 6 bases and J gave up 4 bases, with 20 bases separating them. The CDR3 has 16 residues. From germline, CDR1 is KGHSH and CDR2 LQKENI.

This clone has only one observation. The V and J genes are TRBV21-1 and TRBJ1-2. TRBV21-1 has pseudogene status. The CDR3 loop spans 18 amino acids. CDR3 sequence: CASSPPSSGPQANYGYTF. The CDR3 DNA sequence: TGTGCCAGCAGCCCCCCCTCTTCGGGGCCCCAAGCTAACTATGGCTACACCTTC.

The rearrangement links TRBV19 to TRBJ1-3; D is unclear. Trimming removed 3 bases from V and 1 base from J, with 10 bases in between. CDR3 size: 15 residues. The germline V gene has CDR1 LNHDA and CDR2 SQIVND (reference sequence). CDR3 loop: CASSMIEGSGNTIYF. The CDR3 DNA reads TGTGCCAGTAGTATGATCGAGGGATCTGGAAACACCATATATTTT.

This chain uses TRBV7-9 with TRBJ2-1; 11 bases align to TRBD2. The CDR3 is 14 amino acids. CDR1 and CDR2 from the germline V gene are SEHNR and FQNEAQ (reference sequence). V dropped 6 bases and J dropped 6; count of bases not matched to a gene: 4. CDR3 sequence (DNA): TGTGCCAGCAGTCCTAGCGGGGGGCCCAATGAGCAGTTCTTC. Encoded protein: CASSPSGGPNEQFF.

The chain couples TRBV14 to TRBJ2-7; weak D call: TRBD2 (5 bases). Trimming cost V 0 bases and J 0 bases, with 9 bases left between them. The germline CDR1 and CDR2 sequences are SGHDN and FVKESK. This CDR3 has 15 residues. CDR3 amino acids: CASSQDPGSSYEQYF. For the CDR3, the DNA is TGTGCCAGCAGCCAAGACCCGGGGAGCTCCTACGAGCAGTACTTC.

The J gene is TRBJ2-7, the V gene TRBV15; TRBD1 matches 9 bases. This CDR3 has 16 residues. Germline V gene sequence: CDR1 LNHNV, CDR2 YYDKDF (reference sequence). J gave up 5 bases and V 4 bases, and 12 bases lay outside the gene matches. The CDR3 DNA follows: TGTGCCACCAGCAAACGTACAGGGGGCGCACCCAACGAGCAGTACTTC. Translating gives CATSKRTGGAPNEQYF.

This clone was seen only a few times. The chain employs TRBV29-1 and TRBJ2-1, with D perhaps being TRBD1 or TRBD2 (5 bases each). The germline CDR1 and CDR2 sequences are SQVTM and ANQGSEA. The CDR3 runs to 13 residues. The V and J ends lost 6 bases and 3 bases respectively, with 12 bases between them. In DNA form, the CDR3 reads TGCAGCGTGGGGCCGGGGAACTACAATGAGCAGTTCTTC. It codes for CSVGPGNYNEQFF.

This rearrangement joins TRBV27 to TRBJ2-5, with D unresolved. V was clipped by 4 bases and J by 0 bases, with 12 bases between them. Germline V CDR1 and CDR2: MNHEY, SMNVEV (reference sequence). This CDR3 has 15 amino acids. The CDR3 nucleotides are TGTGCCAGCAGTTGGTGGGCTGGAGACCAAGAGACCCAGTACTTC. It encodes CASSWWAGDQETQYF.

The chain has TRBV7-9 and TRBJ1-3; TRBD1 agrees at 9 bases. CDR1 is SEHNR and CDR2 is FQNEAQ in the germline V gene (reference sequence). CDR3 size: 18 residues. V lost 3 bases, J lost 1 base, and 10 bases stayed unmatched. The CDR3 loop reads CASSFHRTGARSGNTIYF. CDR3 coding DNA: TGTGCCAGCAGCTTCCATCGGACAGGGGCTAGATCTGGAAACACCATATATTTT.

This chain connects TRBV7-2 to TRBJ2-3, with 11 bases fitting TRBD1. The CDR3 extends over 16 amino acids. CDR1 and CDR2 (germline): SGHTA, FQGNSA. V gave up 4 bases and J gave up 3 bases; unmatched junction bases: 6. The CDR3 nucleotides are TGTGCCAGCAGCTCAGGACAGGGGGCAGGAACAGATACGCAGTATTTT. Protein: CASSSGQGAGTDTQYF.

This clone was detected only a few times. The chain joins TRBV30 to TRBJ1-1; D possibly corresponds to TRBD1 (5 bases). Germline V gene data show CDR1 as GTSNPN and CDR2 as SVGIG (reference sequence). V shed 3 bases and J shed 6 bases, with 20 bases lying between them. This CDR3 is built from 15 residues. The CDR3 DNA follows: TGTGCCTGGAGAGTAGACATGGGCGGGGCTGCTGAAGCTTTCTTT. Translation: CAWRVDMGGAAEAFF.

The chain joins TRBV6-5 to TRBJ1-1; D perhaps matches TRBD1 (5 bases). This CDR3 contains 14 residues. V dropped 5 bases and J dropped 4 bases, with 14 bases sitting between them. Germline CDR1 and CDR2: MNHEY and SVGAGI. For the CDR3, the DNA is TGTGCCAGCAGTACCCGAGTTAGGGGCACTGAAGCTTTCTTT. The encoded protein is CASSTRVRGTEAFF.

CDR3 loop: CATKTDGAETQYF. The CDR3 coding sequence is TGTGCCACTAAAACGGACGGGGCAGAGACCCAGTACTTC. The chain recombines TRBV6-5 with TRBJ2-5; D assignment may be TRBD1 or TRBD2 (5 bases each). Trimming took off 10 bases at V and 4 bases at J, with 16 bases between the two ends. The CDR3 is made up of 13 amino acids. CDR1 is MNHEY and CDR2 is SVGAGI in the germline V gene.

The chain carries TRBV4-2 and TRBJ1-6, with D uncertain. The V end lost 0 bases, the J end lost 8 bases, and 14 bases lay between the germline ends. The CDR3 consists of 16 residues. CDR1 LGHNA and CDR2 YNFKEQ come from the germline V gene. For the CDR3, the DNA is TGTGCCAGCAGCCAAGATCACGCCCCCCCGGATTCACCCCTCCACTTT. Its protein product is CASSQDHAPPDSPLHF.

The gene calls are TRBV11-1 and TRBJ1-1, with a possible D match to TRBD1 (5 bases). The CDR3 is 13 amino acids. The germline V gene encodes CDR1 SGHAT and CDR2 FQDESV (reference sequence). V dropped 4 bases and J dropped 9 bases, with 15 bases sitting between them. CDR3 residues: CASSSLPRDQAFF. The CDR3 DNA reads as TGTGCCAGCAGCTCCCTCCCCAGGGATCAAGCTTTCTTT.

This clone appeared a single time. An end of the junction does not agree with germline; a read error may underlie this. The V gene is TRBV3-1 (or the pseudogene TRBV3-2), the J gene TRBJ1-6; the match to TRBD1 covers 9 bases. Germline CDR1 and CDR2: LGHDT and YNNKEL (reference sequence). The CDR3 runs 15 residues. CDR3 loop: CASSHWDRDNSPLHF. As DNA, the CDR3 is TGTGCCAGCAGCCATTGGGACAGGGATAACTCACCCCTCCACTTT.

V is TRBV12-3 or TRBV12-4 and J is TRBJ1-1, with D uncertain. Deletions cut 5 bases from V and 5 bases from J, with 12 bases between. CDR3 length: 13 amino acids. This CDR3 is CASSPRPGTEAFF. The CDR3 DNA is TGTGCCAGCAGTCCCCGTCCGGGGACTGAAGCTTTCTTT.

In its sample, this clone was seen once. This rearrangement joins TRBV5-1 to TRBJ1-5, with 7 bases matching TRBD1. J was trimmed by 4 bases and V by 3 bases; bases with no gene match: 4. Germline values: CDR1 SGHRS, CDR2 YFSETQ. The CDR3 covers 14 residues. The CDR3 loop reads CASSSGTENQPQHF. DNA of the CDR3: TGCGCCAGCAGCTCCGGGACAGAGAATCAGCCCCAGCATTTT.

CDR3 amino acids: CAWSRTENQPQHF. As DNA, the CDR3 is TGTGCCTGGAGTCGCACCGAAAATCAGCCCCAGCATTTT. The chain has TRBV30 and TRBJ1-5; D not certain. The germline V gene encodes CDR1 GTSNPN and CDR2 SVGIG (reference sequence). V was cut by 2 bases and J by 4 bases, with 9 bases left in between. The length of the CDR3 is 13 residues.

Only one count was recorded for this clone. In DNA, the CDR3 is TGTGCCAGCAGCCAAGATCGCACAGGGGGCTCTGGAAACACCATATATTTT. Translated: CASSQDRTGGSGNTIYF. The chain carries TRBV4-2 and TRBJ1-3, with 8 bases aligning to TRBD1. Germline CDR1 reads LGHNA; CDR2 reads YNFKEQ. The trim removed 0 bases at V and 0 bases at J, leaving 4 bases unmatched. The CDR3 spans 17 residues.

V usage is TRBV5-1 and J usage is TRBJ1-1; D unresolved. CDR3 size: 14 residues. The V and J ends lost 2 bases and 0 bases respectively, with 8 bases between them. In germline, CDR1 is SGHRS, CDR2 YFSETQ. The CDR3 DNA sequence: TGCGCCAGCAGCTTAGATGGAGTGAACACTGAAGCTTTCTTT. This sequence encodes CASSLDGVNTEAFF.